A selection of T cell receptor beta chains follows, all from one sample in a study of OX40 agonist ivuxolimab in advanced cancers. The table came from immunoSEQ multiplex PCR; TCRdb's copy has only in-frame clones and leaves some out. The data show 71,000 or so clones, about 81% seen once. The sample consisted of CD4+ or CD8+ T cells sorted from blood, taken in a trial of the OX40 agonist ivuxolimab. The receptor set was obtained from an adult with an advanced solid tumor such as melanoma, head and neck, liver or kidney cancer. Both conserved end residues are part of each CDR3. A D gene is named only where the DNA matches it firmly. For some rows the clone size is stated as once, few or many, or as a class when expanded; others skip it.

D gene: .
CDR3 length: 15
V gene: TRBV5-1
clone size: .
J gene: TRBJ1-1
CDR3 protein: CASSLSVGGDTEAFF
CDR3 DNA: TGCGCCAGCAGCTTGTCGGTTGGAGGGGACACTGAAGCTTTCTTT

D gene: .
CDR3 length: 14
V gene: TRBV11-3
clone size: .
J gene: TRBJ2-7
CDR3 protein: CASSRRTDYYEQYF
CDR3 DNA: TGTGCCAGCAGCAGAAGGACAGACTACTACGAGCAGTACTTC

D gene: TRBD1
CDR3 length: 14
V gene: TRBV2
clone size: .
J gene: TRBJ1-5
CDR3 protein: CASIGTGGGQPQHF
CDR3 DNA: TGTGCCAGTATCGGGACAGGGGGCGGGCAGCCCCAGCATTTT

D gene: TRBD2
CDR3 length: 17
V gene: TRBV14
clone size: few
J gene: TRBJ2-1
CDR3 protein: CASRMSGTSGHYNEQFF
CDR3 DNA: TGTGCCAGCAGAATGAGCGGGACTAGTGGCCACTACAATGAGCAGTTCTTC

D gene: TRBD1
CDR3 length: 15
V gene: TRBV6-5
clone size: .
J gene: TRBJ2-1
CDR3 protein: CASRSTGGLGNEQFF
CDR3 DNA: TGTGCCAGCAGATCGACAGGGGGCCTGGGAAATGAGCAGTTCTTC

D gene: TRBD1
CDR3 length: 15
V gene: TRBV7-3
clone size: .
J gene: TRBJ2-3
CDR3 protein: CASSARQGTTDTQYF
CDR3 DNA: TGTGCCAGCAGCGCCAGACAGGGGACCACAGATACGCAGTATTTT

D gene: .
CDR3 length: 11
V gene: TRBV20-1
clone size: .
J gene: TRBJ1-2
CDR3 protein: CSAQGNYGYTF
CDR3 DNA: TGCAGTGCTCAGGGGAACTATGGCTACACCTTC

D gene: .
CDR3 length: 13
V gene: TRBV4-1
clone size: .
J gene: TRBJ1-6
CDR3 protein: CASSSFRSSPLHF
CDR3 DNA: TGCGCCAGCAGCTCGTTTCGGAGTTCACCCCTCCACTTT

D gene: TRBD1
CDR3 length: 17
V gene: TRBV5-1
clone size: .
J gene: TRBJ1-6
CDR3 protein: CASSTATGGSSNSPLHF
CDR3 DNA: TGCGCCAGCAGCACCGCGACAGGGGGATCCAGTAATTCACCCCTCCACTTT

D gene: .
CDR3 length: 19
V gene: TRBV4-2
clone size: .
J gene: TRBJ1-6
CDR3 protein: CASSQDGPYRAEYDSPLHF
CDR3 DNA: TGTGCCAGCAGCCAAGATGGCCCCTATAGGGCGGAGTACGATTCACCCCTCCACTTT

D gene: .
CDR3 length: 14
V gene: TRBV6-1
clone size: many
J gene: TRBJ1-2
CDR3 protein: CASMMLQPAYGYTF
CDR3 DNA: TGTGCCAGCATGATGCTACAGCCAGCCTATGGCTACACCTTC

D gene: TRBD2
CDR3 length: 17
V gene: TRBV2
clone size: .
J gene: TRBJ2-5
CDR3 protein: CASSEYAASGGQETQYF
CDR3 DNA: TGTGCCAGCAGTGAATATGCGGCTAGCGGGGGGCAAGAGACCCAGTACTTC

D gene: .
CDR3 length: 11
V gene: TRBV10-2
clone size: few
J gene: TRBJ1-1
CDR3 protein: CASSDHTEAFF
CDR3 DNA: TGCGCCAGCAGCGACCACACTGAAGCTTTCTTT

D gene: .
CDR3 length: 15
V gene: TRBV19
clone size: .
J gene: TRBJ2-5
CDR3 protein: CASSTQSRQQETQYF
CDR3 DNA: TGTGCCAGTAGTACACAATCGAGACAACAAGAGACCCAGTACTTC

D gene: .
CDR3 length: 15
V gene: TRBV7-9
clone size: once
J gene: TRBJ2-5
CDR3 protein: CASSLSRRGQETQYF
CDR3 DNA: TGTGCCAGCAGCTTAAGTAGAAGGGGGCAAGAGACCCAGTACTTC

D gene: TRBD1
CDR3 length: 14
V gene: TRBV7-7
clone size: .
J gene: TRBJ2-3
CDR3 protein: CASSSGGSTDTQYF
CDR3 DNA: TGTGCTAGCAGTTCAGGGGGAAGCACAGATACGCAGTATTTT

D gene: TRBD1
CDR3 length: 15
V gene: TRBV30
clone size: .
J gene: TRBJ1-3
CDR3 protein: CAWSRDSLSGNTIYF
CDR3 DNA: TGTGCCTGGAGTCGGGACAGCCTCTCTGGAAACACCATATATTTT

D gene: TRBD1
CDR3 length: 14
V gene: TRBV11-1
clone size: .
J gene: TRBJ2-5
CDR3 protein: CASSSGQGWETQYF
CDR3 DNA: TGTGCCAGCAGCTCGGGACAGGGGTGGGAGACCCAGTACTTC

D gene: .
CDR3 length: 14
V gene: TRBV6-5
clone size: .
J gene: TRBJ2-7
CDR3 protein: CASSYGSNSYEQYF
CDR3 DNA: TGTGCCAGCAGTTACGGGTCCAATTCATACGAGCAGTACTTC

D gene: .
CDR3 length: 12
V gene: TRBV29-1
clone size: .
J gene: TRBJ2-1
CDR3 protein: CSVDWRGNEQFF
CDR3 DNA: TGCAGCGTTGACTGGCGAGGCAATGAGCAGTTCTTC